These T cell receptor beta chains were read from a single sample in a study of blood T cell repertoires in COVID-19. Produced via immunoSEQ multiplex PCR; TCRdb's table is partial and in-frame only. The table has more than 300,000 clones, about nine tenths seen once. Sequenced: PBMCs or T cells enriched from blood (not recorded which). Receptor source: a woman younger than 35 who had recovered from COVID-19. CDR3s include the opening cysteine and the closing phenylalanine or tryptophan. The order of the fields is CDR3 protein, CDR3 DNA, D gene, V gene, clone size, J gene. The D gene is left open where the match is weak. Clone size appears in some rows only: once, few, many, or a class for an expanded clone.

cdr3_aa: CASSFSRLYEQYF
cdr3_nt: TGTGCCAGCAGTTTCAGCAGACTCTACGAGCAGTACTTC
d_call: -
v_call: TRBV28
clone_size: few
j_call: TRBJ2-7

cdr3_aa: CASSESPGGGDTQYF
cdr3_nt: TGCGCCAGCAGTGAATCCCCTGGGGGCGGAGATACGCAGTATTTT
d_call: -
v_call: TRBV10-2
clone_size: -
j_call: TRBJ2-3

cdr3_aa: CARSLAGLAGGPNEQFF
cdr3_nt: TGTGCCAGAAGCTTGGCCGGCCTAGCGGGAGGGCCAAATGAGCAGTTCTTC
d_call: TRBD2
v_call: TRBV5-3
clone_size: -
j_call: TRBJ2-1

cdr3_aa: CASNGDINEQFF
cdr3_nt: TGTGCCAGCAACGGTGACATCAATGAGCAGTTCTTC
d_call: -
v_call: TRBV11-2
clone_size: -
j_call: TRBJ2-1

cdr3_aa: CSVEGTGGYTGELFF
cdr3_nt: TGCAGCGTTGAAGGGACAGGGGGGTACACCGGGGAGCTGTTTTTT
d_call: TRBD1
v_call: TRBV29-1
clone_size: -
j_call: TRBJ2-2

cdr3_aa: CASSERGQGEQYF
cdr3_nt: TGCGCCAGCAGCGAGAGGGGGCAAGGTGAGCAGTACTTC
d_call: TRBD1
v_call: TRBV5-1
clone_size: -
j_call: TRBJ2-7

cdr3_aa: CASSLRGGTGTQQFF
cdr3_nt: TGTGCCAGCAGCCTCCGGGGAGGGACCGGCACTCAGCAGTTCTTC
d_call: TRBD2
v_call: TRBV3-1/TRBV3-2
clone_size: once
j_call: TRBJ2-1

cdr3_aa: CASGAGALVDQPQHF
cdr3_nt: TGTGCCAGTGGAGCAGGGGCCCTGGTAGATCAGCCCCAGCATTTT
d_call: -
v_call: TRBV9
clone_size: few
j_call: TRBJ1-5

cdr3_aa: CASSHGTLGTDTQYF
cdr3_nt: TGTGCCAGCAGCCACGGGACACTCGGCACAGATACGCAGTATTTT
d_call: -
v_call: TRBV14
clone_size: once
j_call: TRBJ2-3

cdr3_aa: CSVGDRERRAFF
cdr3_nt: TGCAGCGTGGGAGACAGGGAAAGGAGAGCTTTCTTT
d_call: TRBD1
v_call: TRBV29-1
clone_size: -
j_call: TRBJ1-1

cdr3_aa: CASTGEQGFEKLFF
cdr3_nt: TGTGCCAGCACCGGGGAGCAGGGGTTTGAAAAACTGTTTTTT
d_call: -
v_call: TRBV2
clone_size: -
j_call: TRBJ1-4

cdr3_aa: CASRLRSGSEQYF
cdr3_nt: TGTGCCAGCAGACTAAGGTCCGGCTCCGAGCAGTACTTC
d_call: -
v_call: TRBV7-9
clone_size: -
j_call: TRBJ2-7

cdr3_aa: CASSYSAGEGGYEQYF
cdr3_nt: TGTGCCAGCAGTTACTCGGCGGGAGAGGGGGGCTACGAGCAGTACTTC
d_call: -
v_call: TRBV6-6
clone_size: once
j_call: TRBJ2-7

cdr3_aa: CASSVVGAPQETQYF
cdr3_nt: TGTGCCAGCAGCGTAGTAGGAGCCCCACAAGAGACCCAGTACTTC
d_call: -
v_call: TRBV9
clone_size: -
j_call: TRBJ2-5

cdr3_aa: CASSLYAGGRYNEQFF
cdr3_nt: TGTGCCAGCAGCTTGTATGCGGGAGGGCGATACAATGAGCAGTTCTTC
d_call: TRBD2
v_call: TRBV5-6
clone_size: few
j_call: TRBJ2-1

cdr3_aa: CASRGGSKREQYF
cdr3_nt: TGTGCCAGCCGGGGCGGGAGTAAACGCGAGCAGTACTTC
d_call: TRBD2
v_call: TRBV2
clone_size: -
j_call: TRBJ2-7

cdr3_aa: CASSRGVADNQPQHF
cdr3_nt: TGTGCCAGCAGCAGAGGAGTGGCAGACAATCAGCCCCAGCATTTT
d_call: -
v_call: TRBV9
clone_size: -
j_call: TRBJ1-5

cdr3_aa: CASSVGLAVYNEQFF
cdr3_nt: TGTGCCAGCAGCGTAGGTCTAGCGGTTTACAATGAGCAGTTCTTC
d_call: TRBD2
v_call: TRBV9
clone_size: many
j_call: TRBJ2-1

cdr3_aa: CASSLGTAPFHETQYF
cdr3_nt: TGTGCCAGCAGCTTAGGGACAGCCCCTTTCCACGAGACCCAGTACTTC
d_call: -
v_call: TRBV7-9
clone_size: -
j_call: TRBJ2-5

cdr3_aa: CASRKGQGVGSPLHF
cdr3_nt: TGTGCCAGCAGGAAAGGACAGGGGGTGGGTTCACCCCTCCACTTT
d_call: TRBD1
v_call: TRBV28
clone_size: -
j_call: TRBJ1-6

cdr3_aa: CASSSGQGHGELFF
cdr3_nt: TGTGCCAGCAGCTCGGGACAGGGGCACGGGGAGCTGTTTTTT
d_call: TRBD1
v_call: TRBV9
clone_size: -
j_call: TRBJ2-2

cdr3_aa: CASSPTGLAEDNEQFF
cdr3_nt: TGTGCCAGCAGTCCGACGGGACTAGCGGAAGACAATGAGCAGTTCTTC
d_call: TRBD2
v_call: TRBV28
clone_size: -
j_call: TRBJ2-1

cdr3_aa: CASSQWTGFAGELFF
cdr3_nt: TGTGCCAGCAGCCAGTGGACAGGGTTTGCCGGGGAGCTGTTTTTT
d_call: TRBD1
v_call: TRBV14
clone_size: once
j_call: TRBJ2-2

cdr3_aa: CASSSGQTSYEQYF
cdr3_nt: TGCGCCAGCAGCTCCGGACAGACTTCCTACGAGCAGTACTTC
d_call: -
v_call: TRBV5-1
clone_size: -
j_call: TRBJ2-7

cdr3_aa: CASSPKRETPLTSTDTQYF
cdr3_nt: TGTGCCAGCTCACCAAAGCGGGAGACTCCTCTAACTAGCACAGATACGCAGTATTTT
d_call: TRBD2
v_call: TRBV18
clone_size: -
j_call: TRBJ2-3

cdr3_aa: CASSLVAGASGELFF
cdr3_nt: TGCGCCAGCAGCTTGGTGGCAGGGGCTTCTGGGGAGCTGTTTTTT
d_call: -
v_call: TRBV5-1
clone_size: -
j_call: TRBJ2-2

cdr3_aa: CSAGDSPYGYTF
cdr3_nt: TGCAGTGCTGGTGACTCTCCCTATGGCTACACCTTC
d_call: -
v_call: TRBV20-1
clone_size: -
j_call: TRBJ1-2

cdr3_aa: CASSRSTGTGNNQPQHF
cdr3_nt: TGTGCCAGCTCACGATCGACCGGGACAGGGAACAATCAGCCCCAGCATTTT
d_call: TRBD1
v_call: TRBV18
clone_size: -
j_call: TRBJ1-5

cdr3_aa: CASSPSSTSNTEAFF
cdr3_nt: TGTGCCAGCAGCCCATCTTCTACGTCGAACACTGAAGCTTTCTTT
d_call: -
v_call: TRBV3-1/TRBV3-2
clone_size: -
j_call: TRBJ1-1

cdr3_aa: CASTTKLQETQYF
cdr3_nt: TGTGCCAGCACCACGAAACTCCAAGAGACCCAGTACTTC
d_call: -
v_call: TRBV12-3/TRBV12-4
clone_size: -
j_call: TRBJ2-5

cdr3_aa: CSVDRDRGSYEQYF
cdr3_nt: TGCAGCGTGGACCGGGACAGGGGATCCTACGAGCAGTACTTC
d_call: TRBD1
v_call: TRBV29-1
clone_size: -
j_call: TRBJ2-7

cdr3_aa: CASSPRANYGYTF
cdr3_nt: TGTGCCAGCTCACCACGAGCTAACTATGGCTACACCTTC
d_call: -
v_call: TRBV18
clone_size: -
j_call: TRBJ1-2

cdr3_aa: CASSIILTGEPNQPQHF
cdr3_nt: TGTGCCAGCAGCATAATTCTAACTGGAGAACCTAATCAGCCCCAGCATTTT
d_call: -
v_call: TRBV19
clone_size: -
j_call: TRBJ1-5

cdr3_aa: CASSPRQGRRAFF
cdr3_nt: TGTGCCAGCAGCCCTAGACAGGGAAGGAGAGCTTTCTTT
d_call: TRBD1
v_call: TRBV7-6
clone_size: -
j_call: TRBJ1-1

cdr3_aa: CATSETGEYEQYF
cdr3_nt: TGTGCCACCAGTGAAACAGGGGAATACGAGCAGTACTTC
d_call: TRBD1
v_call: TRBV24-1
clone_size: -
j_call: TRBJ2-7

cdr3_aa: CASSSDMNTEAFF
cdr3_nt: TGTGCCAGCAGCTCCGACATGAACACTGAAGCTTTCTTT
d_call: -
v_call: TRBV7-3
clone_size: few
j_call: TRBJ1-1

cdr3_aa: CASTTPGSYTEAFF
cdr3_nt: TGTGCCAGCACTACCCCGGGATCCTACACTGAAGCTTTCTTT
d_call: -
v_call: TRBV27
clone_size: -
j_call: TRBJ1-1

cdr3_aa: CASSRDRGLGQPQHF
cdr3_nt: TGCGCCAGCAGCCGCGACAGGGGGTTGGGTCAGCCCCAGCATTTT
d_call: TRBD1
v_call: TRBV4-1
clone_size: few
j_call: TRBJ1-5

cdr3_aa: CASSLKGASWETQYF
cdr3_nt: TGTGCCAGCAGTTTAAAGGGGGCGTCATGGGAGACCCAGTACTTC
d_call: TRBD1
v_call: TRBV28
clone_size: -
j_call: TRBJ2-5

cdr3_aa: CATSEVDYGYTF
cdr3_nt: TGTGCCACCTCAGAGGTTGACTATGGCTACACCTTC
d_call: -
v_call: TRBV10-3
clone_size: -
j_call: TRBJ1-2

cdr3_aa: CAWSVSWGQVYGYTF
cdr3_nt: TGTGCCTGGAGTGTCTCGTGGGGGCAGGTCTATGGCTACACCTTC
d_call: -
v_call: TRBV30
clone_size: -
j_call: TRBJ1-2